The 2 T cell receptor beta chains below come from one sample, sequenced in a study of control samples from healthy donors and cancer patients. Only in-frame clones appear in the TCRdb table, and some are missing; sequencing was by immunoSEQ multiplex PCR. The sample gives under 150,000 clones, around 90% of which show up once; around 8.7% is in the top ten. The sample comprised blood. Receptors originate from a man in his forties or fifties in good health.

The J gene is TRBJ2-2, the V gene TRBV5-1; 11 nucleotides line up with TRBD1. Unmatched junction bases numbered 5, after V lost 3 bases and J lost 4 bases. The CDR3 runs 16 residues. The germline V gene encodes CDR1 SGHRS and CDR2 YFSETQ. This CDR3 reads CASSWQGQGGTGELFF. The CDR3 nucleotides are TGCGCCAGCAGCTGGCAGGGACAGGGGGGCACCGGGGAGCTGTTTTTT.

The genes are TRBV6-1 and TRBJ1-2, with 11 positions matching TRBD1. V lost 1 base and J lost 7; bases outside the gene matches: 5. Looked up from germline, CDR1 is MNHNS and CDR2 is SASEGT. There are 15 residues in the CDR3. Written as DNA, the CDR3 is TGTGCCAGCAGTGAAGTTTGGACAGGGGGCATTGGCTACACCTTC. Translation: CASSEVWTGGIGYTF.